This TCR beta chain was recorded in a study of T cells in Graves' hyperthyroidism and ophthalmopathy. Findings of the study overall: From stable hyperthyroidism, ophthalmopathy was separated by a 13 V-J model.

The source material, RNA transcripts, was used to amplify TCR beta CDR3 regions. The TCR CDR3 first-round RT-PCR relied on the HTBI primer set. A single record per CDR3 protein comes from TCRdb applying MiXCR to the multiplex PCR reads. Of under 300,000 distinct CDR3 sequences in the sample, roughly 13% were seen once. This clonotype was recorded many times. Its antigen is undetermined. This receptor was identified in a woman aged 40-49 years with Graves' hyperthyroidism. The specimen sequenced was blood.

As DNA, the CDR3 is TGTGCCATCACCCGCGAGGGGAACACTGAAGCTTTCTTT. Translating it yields CAITREGNTEAFF. V is TRBV10-3 and J is TRBJ1-1; no definite D call. CDR1 is ENHRY and CDR2 is SYGVKD in the germline V gene. CDR3 length equals 13 residues. Trimming cost V 7 bases and J 1 base, with 10 bases left between them.